These T cell receptor beta chains were read from a single sample in a study of cytomegalovirus exposure and HLA in healthy donors. Sequencing used immunoSEQ multiplex PCR; TCRdb keeps in-frame clones, though not all of them. The table records 200,000 to 250,000 clones, roughly 82% of them present only once. The specimen was PBMCs. Every receptor here comes from a middle-aged woman in good health and CMV-seropositive. Each CDR3 is given with its conserved first and last residue. Each record gives: D gene, V gene, J gene, clone size, CDR3 protein, CDR3 DNA. The D gene is left open where the match is weak. Where a row states a size, it is once, few, many or the class of an expanded clone; other rows omit it.

.	TRBV5-4	TRBJ1-3	once	CASSLAGRGPSGNTIYF	TGTGCCAGCAGCTTGGCAGGGAGGGGCCCTTCTGGAAACACCATATATTTT
.	TRBV9	TRBJ2-6	.	CASSVHGNSGANVLTF	TGTGCCAGCAGCGTACACGGTAACTCTGGGGCCAACGTCCTGACTTTC
.	TRBV30	TRBJ2-1	.	CALQWGLLREQFF	TGTGCCTTACAGTGGGGCCTTTTGCGGGAGCAGTTCTTC
TRBD1	TRBV18	TRBJ2-4	.	CASSLDRGNIQYF	TGTGCCAGCTCCCTAGACAGGGGGAACATTCAGTACTTC
TRBD2	TRBV19	TRBJ2-7	.	CASRSGGGSYEQYF	TGTGCCAGTCGCAGCGGGGGAGGGTCCTACGAGCAGTACTTC
.	TRBV6-5	TRBJ1-1	.	CASRPGVNTEAFF	TGTGCCAGCAGACCCGGGGTGAACACTGAAGCTTTCTTT
TRBD2	TRBV13	TRBJ2-3	.	CASSIGLAGSADTQYF	TGTGCCAGCAGCATTGGACTAGCGGGGTCAGCAGATACGCAGTATTTT
.	TRBV2	TRBJ2-1	.	CASKDGVDNEQFF	TGTGCCAGCAAGGACGGGGTGGACAATGAGCAGTTCTTC
TRBD2	TRBV5-4	TRBJ2-7	.	CASSLELATSYEQYF	TGTGCCAGCAGCTTGGAACTAGCGACGTCCTACGAGCAGTACTTC
.	TRBV15	TRBJ2-5	.	CATSRDRREETQYF	TGTGCCACCAGCAGAGATCGGAGGGAAGAGACCCAGTACTTC
TRBD2	TRBV30	TRBJ2-1	.	CAWSVLAGYPRNNEQFF	TGTGCCTGGAGTGTACTAGCGGGGTATCCTAGAAATAATGAGCAGTTCTTC
.	TRBV4-3	TRBJ1-2	.	CASSQESRGHGLGGYTF	TGCGCCAGCAGCCAAGAATCCAGGGGTCATGGTCTCGGTGGCTACACCTTC
TRBD1	TRBV7-9	TRBJ2-3	.	CASSLDRFTDTQYF	TGTGCCAGCAGCTTGGACAGGTTCACAGATACGCAGTATTTT
TRBD2	TRBV5-4	TRBJ2-1	.	CASSRPTSGSSYNEQFF	TGTGCCAGCAGCCGACCGACTAGCGGGAGCTCCTACAATGAGCAGTTCTTC
TRBD1	TRBV10-3	TRBJ1-1	.	CATSRTGANTEAFF	TGTGCCACCTCGAGGACAGGGGCGAACACTGAAGCTTTCTTT
TRBD2	TRBV28	TRBJ2-1	.	CASISPGRTNEQFF	TGTGCCAGCATATCCCCCGGGAGGACGAATGAGCAGTTCTTC
TRBD2	TRBV9	TRBJ2-5	.	CASSVDPSGGRETQYF	TGTGCCAGCAGCGTAGATCCTAGCGGGGGGCGGGAGACCCAGTACTTC
TRBD1	TRBV5-5	TRBJ1-5	.	CASSLFQGDQPQHF	TGTGCCAGCAGCTTGTTCCAGGGGGATCAGCCCCAGCATTTT
TRBD1	TRBV30	TRBJ1-2	.	CARGTGGNYGYTF	TGTGCCAGGGGGACAGGGGGCAACTATGGCTACACCTTC
.	TRBV7-9	TRBJ2-7	.	CSSSLVSGGGEQYF	TGTTCCAGCAGCTTAGTGTCGGGGGGCGGCGAGCAGTACTTC
TRBD2	TRBV19	TRBJ2-5	.	CASSIDTSGGAETQYF	TGTGCCAGTAGTATAGATACTAGCGGGGGGGCAGAGACCCAGTACTTC
TRBD1	TRBV6-1	TRBJ1-2	.	CASSEGPTGNYGYTF	TGTGCCAGCAGTGAAGGTCCGACAGGGAACTATGGCTACACCTTC
.	TRBV18	TRBJ2-2	.	CASSSTLNTGELFF	TGTGCCAGCTCATCGACACTGAACACCGGGGAGCTGTTTTTT
TRBD1	TRBV7-9	TRBJ1-1	once	CSSSPGTGQAEAFF	TGTTCCAGCAGCCCCGGGACGGGACAGGCTGAAGCTTTCTTT
TRBD1	TRBV7-2	TRBJ1-2	.	CASSSHRDSNYGYTF	TGTGCCAGCAGCTCTCACAGGGACAGCAACTATGGCTACACCTTC
.	TRBV7-3	TRBJ1-2	few	CASSLRHPGSYGYTF	TGTGCCAGCAGCTTACGCCACCCGGGGTCCTATGGCTACACCTTC
.	TRBV30	TRBJ1-5	.	CAWSTGGNNQPQHF	TGTGCCTGGAGTACGGGGGGGAACAATCAGCCCCAGCATTTT
TRBD1	TRBV27	TRBJ2-1	once	CASSWGTGRLNEQFF	TGTGCCAGCAGTTGGGGGACAGGGAGATTGAATGAGCAGTTCTTC
TRBD2	TRBV9	TRBJ2-7	.	CASSAGPLAENYEQYF	TGTGCCAGCAGCGCCGGTCCACTAGCGGAAAACTACGAGCAGTACTTC
.	TRBV2	TRBJ1-4	.	CASSTEVGINEKLFF	TGTGCCAGCAGTACCGAGGTCGGGATTAATGAAAAACTGTTTTTT
.	TRBV7-3	TRBJ1-1	.	CASSLPGTEAFF	TGTGCCAGCAGCTTACCCGGGACTGAAGCTTTCTTT
TRBD2	TRBV7-2	TRBJ2-2	.	CASVYVPGTSGGAGELFF	TGTGCCAGCGTATACGTCCCTGGGACTAGCGGGGGCGCCGGGGAGCTGTTTTTT
TRBD1	TRBV30	TRBJ1-2	.	CAWSPRQGAGYTF	TGTGCCTGGAGTCCTCGACAGGGAGCTGGCTACACCTTC
.	TRBV7-6	TRBJ2-5	.	CASSLGGTLRETQYF	TGTGCCAGCAGCTTAGGAGGGACACTGAGAGAGACCCAGTACTTC
.	TRBV9	TRBJ1-4	.	CASSQASGARRDEKLFF	TGTGCCAGCAGCCAGGCCAGTGGGGCCCGCCGGGATGAAAAACTGTTTTTT
.	TRBV11-3	TRBJ2-5	.	CASSLVRHQVETQYF	TGTGCCAGCAGCTTGGTCAGACACCAGGTAGAGACCCAGTACTTC
TRBD1	TRBV25-1	TRBJ1-2	few	CASSGEYRGTNYGYTF	TGTGCCAGCAGTGGGGAATACAGGGGAACTAACTATGGCTACACCTTC
TRBD2	TRBV10-3	TRBJ2-3	few	CAIRGLAGGSDTQYF	TGTGCCATCAGAGGCCTAGCGGGGGGCTCAGATACGCAGTATTTT
TRBD1	TRBV6-5	TRBJ1-6	.	CASSYDGQGGSPLHF	TGTGCCAGCAGTTACGACGGACAGGGTGGATCACCCCTCCACTTT
.	TRBV5-1	TRBJ2-1	few	CASSLEYSYNEQFF	TGCGCCAGCAGCTTGGAATATTCCTACAATGAGCAGTTCTTC
.	TRBV4-2	TRBJ1-2	.	CASSQEGGMGNHGYTF	TGTGCCAGCAGCCAAGAAGGGGGAATGGGCAATCATGGCTACACCTTC